One and the same sample provided the 27 T cell receptor beta chains below, sequenced in a study of CD8+ T cells in alopecia areata. Stated treatment: oral pan-JAK inhibitor, 5-10 mg twice daily. RNA extraction was followed by reverse transcription into cDNA, which acted as the sequencing template. Only in-frame clones appear in the TCRdb table, and some are missing; sequencing was by immunoSEQ multiplex PCR. The sample holds 200,000 to 250,000 clones, under 70% seen once. The material sequenced was CD4+ T cells sorted from blood, taken at week 4, from a patient treated with tofacitinib. The receptors come from a human donor with alopecia areata.

This chain uses TRBV29-1 with TRBJ2-2; possibly TRBD1 for D (5 bases). The CDR3 is 16 amino acids. V was clipped by 7 bases and J by 1 base, with 19 bases between them. CDR1 is SQVTM, CDR2 ANQGSEA, per germline. The CDR3 DNA is TGCAGCGCCGCCCCTCCGCAGGGTTTGAACACCGGGGAGCTGTTTTTT. Its protein product is CSAAPPQGLNTGELFF.

The chain recombines TRBV27 with TRBJ2-6; weak D call: TRBD1 (5 bases). The V end was cut by 7 bases, the J end by 4 bases, with 17 bases between. From germline, CDR1 is MNHEY and CDR2 SMNVEV (reference sequence). The CDR3 runs to 16 residues. The CDR3 loop is CASTRQFSAGANVLTF. Written as DNA, the CDR3 is TGTGCCAGCACTAGACAGTTTTCGGCCGGGGCCAACGTCCTGACTTTC. The complete variable domain, with remaining parts taken from reference TRBV27 and TRBJ2-6, reads EAQVTQNPRYLITVTGKKLTVTCSQNMNHEYMSWYRQDPGLGLRQIYYSMNVEVTDKGDVPEGYKVSRKEKRNFPLILESPSPNQTSLYFCASTRQFSAGANVLTFGAGSRLTVL.

The chain recombines TRBV7-2 with TRBJ1-6; D is unclear. This CDR3 is 15 amino acids long. Germline V gene data show CDR1 as SGHTA and CDR2 as FQGNSA. V gave up 0 bases and J gave up 7 bases, with 10 bases separating them. The CDR3 DNA reads as TGTGCCAGCAGCTTAGCAATCCTGGAGAATTCACCCCTCCACTTT. Amino acids: CASSLAILENSPLHF.

The rearrangement uses TRBV25-1 and TRBJ1-1, with D tentatively TRBD1 (6 bases). The CDR3 spans 15 residues. V gave up 5 bases and J gave up 0 bases, with 13 bases separating them. The germline CDR1 and CDR2 sequences are MGHDK and SYGVNS. The CDR3 DNA follows: TGTGCCAGCAGTCCGTCGGGACACCTGAACACTGAAGCTTTCTTT. Amino acids: CASSPSGHLNTEAFF.

The CDR3 is CASTLGSGGYNEQFF. Written as DNA, the CDR3 is TGTGCCAGCACCTTGGGTAGCGGGGGGTACAATGAGCAGTTCTTC. The V gene is TRBV11-3, the J gene TRBJ2-1; 10 bases are a match to TRBD2. The J segment lost 4 bases and the V segment lost 7 bases, leaving 7 bases of the junction unmatched. The CDR3 spans 15 residues. The germline gives CDR1 SGHNT, CDR2 YENEEA.

This CDR3 is CASSTGSVGNNEQFF. The CDR3 DNA is TGTGCCAGCTCAACCGGCTCCGTAGGGAACAATGAGCAGTTCTTC. This sequence joins TRBV18 and TRBJ2-1; D call uncertain. The germline V gene has CDR1 KGHSH and CDR2 LQKENI. V was cut by 5 bases and J by 5 bases, with 16 bases left in between. The CDR3 extends over 15 amino acids.

The chain couples TRBV4-1 to TRBJ2-3; TRBD2 matches 12 bases. V was pared by 0 bases and J by 2 bases, with 12 bases of the junction left unmatched. This CDR3 has 20 amino acids. Germline loops: CDR1 MGHRA, CDR2 YSYEKL. For the CDR3, the DNA is TGCGCCAGCAGCCAAGAGGCTAGCGGGGGGGCTCCGTGGGTCACAGATACGCAGTATTTT. Translating it yields CASSQEASGGAPWVTDTQYF.

V gene TRBV29-1 combines with J gene TRBJ2-4; D remains unclear. This CDR3 spans 13 amino acids. The V end was cut by 3 bases, the J end by 2 bases, with 8 bases between. From germline, CDR1 is SQVTM and CDR2 ANQGSEA. CDR3 loop: CSVERTTKNIQYF. In nucleotides, the CDR3 is TGCAGCGTTGAGAGAACAACCAAAAACATTCAGTACTTC.

The J gene is TRBJ2-5, the V gene TRBV30; D is unclear. With 5 bases removed from V and 9 bases from J, the gap between germline ends came to 19 bases. Germline CDR1 reads GTSNPN; CDR2 reads SVGIG (reference sequence). This CDR3 has 13 residues. For the CDR3, the DNA is TGTGCCTGGGCGACTCTGCCTCCTGAGTCCCAGTACTTC. Its translation: CAWATLPPESQYF.

The rearrangement uses TRBV5-1 and TRBJ2-5; D is possibly TRBD2 (6 bases). The CDR3 is made up of 14 amino acids. CDR1 is SGHRS and CDR2 is YFSETQ in the germline V gene. Trimming took 6 bases from V and 2 from J, leaving 14 bases between them. CDR3 coding DNA: TGCGCCAGCACGGGGGTGACTGGGCAAGAGACCCAGTACTTC. It encodes CASTGVTGQETQYF.

The gene calls are TRBV27 and TRBJ1-1, with D possibly being TRBD1 (6 bases). This CDR3 spans 14 amino acids. Germline CDR1 reads MNHEY; CDR2 reads SMNVEV (reference sequence). Between the trimmed V and J ends, which lost 2 bases and 3 bases, there was a span of 10 bases. CDR3 sequence: CASSLKQGYTEAFF. The CDR3, as DNA: TGTGCCAGCAGTTTAAAACAGGGTTACACTGAAGCTTTCTTT.

J is TRBJ1-2 and V is TRBV9, with D perhaps matching TRBD1 (5 bases). The germline V gene has CDR1 SGDLS and CDR2 YYNGEE. The V gene lost 2 bases and the J gene lost 0 bases, with 8 bases spanning the gap. The length of the CDR3 is 14 residues. The CDR3 is CASSVATANYGYTF. The CDR3 region has the DNA TGTGCCAGCAGCGTTGCGACAGCTAACTATGGCTACACCTTC.

J is TRBJ1-3 and V is TRBV5-6, with 7 positions matching TRBD1. Germline V gene data show CDR1 as SGHDT and CDR2 as YYEEEE. The CDR3 length is 17 residues. The V segment lost 0 bases and the J segment 1 base; nucleotides outside the gene matches: 7. CDR3 sequence: CASSLETGSLSGNTIYF. In DNA, the CDR3 is TGTGCCAGCAGCTTGGAGACAGGGTCACTTTCTGGAAACACCATATATTTT.

This clone was detected only a few times. This chain uses TRBV10-3 with TRBJ2-2, with no clear D. V was pared by 5 bases and J by 1 base, with 11 bases between. The germline gives CDR1 ENHRY, CDR2 SYGVKD. The length of the CDR3 is 15 residues. CDR3 in amino acids: CAISFGLENTGELFF. CDR3 bases: TGTGCCATCAGTTTCGGTTTGGAGAACACCGGGGAGCTGTTTTTT.

J is TRBJ2-7 and V is TRBV2; the D gene is possibly TRBD2 (6 bases). The CDR3 contains 12 residues. V was clipped by 7 bases and J by 2 bases, with 9 bases between them. The V gene's germline CDR1 is SNHLY and CDR2 FYNNEI. The CDR3 region has the DNA TGTGCCAGCACCGGGGGTGCCTACGAGCAGTACTTC. As protein: CASTGGAYEQYF. Full variable domain (missing parts from reference TRBV2 and TRBJ2-7): EPEVTQTPSHQVTQMGQEVILRCVPISNHLYFYWYRQILGQKVEFLVSFYNNEISEKSEIFDDQFSVERPDGSNFTLKIRSTKLEDSAMYFCASTGGAYEQYFGPGTRLTVT.

V and J are TRBV7-2 and TRBJ1-2; D is uncertain. CDR1 SGHTA and CDR2 FQGNSA come from the germline V gene. Trimming shortened V by 1 base and J by 4 bases, and 7 bases separated the two germline ends. This CDR3 contains 13 residues. The CDR3 coding sequence is TGTGCCAGCAGCTTAGTGCCCCTCTATGGCTACACCTTC. Its translation is CASSLVPLYGYTF. The variable domain in full, completed from reference TRBV7-2 and TRBJ1-2, reads GAGVSQSPSNKVTEKGKDVELRCDPISGHTALYWYRQSLGQGLEFLIYFQGNSAPDKSGLPSDRFSAERTGGSVSTLTIQRTQQEDSAVYLCASSLVPLYGYTFGSGTRLTVV.

The chain uses TRBV10-3 and TRBJ1-2; no definite D call. This CDR3 region has 12 residues. V was trimmed by 3 bases and J by 3 bases, leaving 5 bases between them. Germline CDR1 reads ENHRY; CDR2 reads SYGVKD. The CDR3 reads CAISDQDYGYTF. The CDR3 DNA sequence: TGTGCCATCAGTGACCAAGACTATGGCTACACCTTC.

The chain employs TRBV7-2 and TRBJ2-3; the D gene is possibly TRBD1 (6 bases). V dropped 5 bases and J dropped 0 bases, with 12 bases sitting between them. The CDR3 consists of 15 residues. CDR1 is SGHTA and CDR2 is FQGNSA in the germline V gene. As DNA, the CDR3 is TGTGCCAGCAGCCCACAGGGCGCTAGCACAGATACGCAGTATTTT. As protein: CASSPQGASTDTQYF.

This clone was found a few times. The V call is TRBV13, the J call TRBJ2-7, with D possibly being TRBD2 (6 bases). Germline V CDR1 and CDR2: PRHDT, FYEKMQ (reference sequence). The CDR3 loop spans 17 amino acids. Trimming took 1 base from V and 4 from J, leaving 20 bases between them. For the CDR3, the DNA is TGTGCCAGCAGCTTAGCCCCTGGCGGGGCAACCCCTTACGAGCAGTACTTC. Its protein is CASSLAPGGATPYEQYF.

This chain joins TRBV29-1 and TRBJ2-5; TRBD2 matches 7 bases. With V trimmed by 2 bases and J by 3 bases, 6 bases remained unmatched. The CDR3 is 14 residues long. Germline CDR1 is SQVTM and CDR2 is ANQGSEA. Here the CDR3 DNA reads TGCAGCGTTGAACTGGCGGGGGTAAAAGAGACCCAGTACTTC. It translates to CSVELAGVKETQYF.

This clone was counted a single time. The chain uses TRBV29-1 and TRBJ1-5; D gene unclear. This CDR3 spans 17 amino acids. Germline CDR1 is SQVTM and CDR2 is ANQGSEA. V shed 2 bases and J shed 0 bases, with 17 bases lying between them. The CDR3, as DNA: TGCAGCGTTGAAAAGGGCCGGAACAGTTATAGCAATCAGCCCCAGCATTTT. Protein sequence: CSVEKGRNSYSNQPQHF.

A few counts support this clone. CDR3 DNA: TGCAGCGTTCGGACAGGGACCCTCACCGGGGAGCTGTTTTTT. It yields the protein CSVRTGTLTGELFF. The chain uses TRBV29-1 and TRBJ2-2; 8 bases are a match to TRBD1. V shed 5 bases and J 4 bases; nucleotides not matched to a gene: 6. This CDR3 is built from 14 residues. Germline lookup yields CDR1 SQVTM and CDR2 ANQGSEA.

The rearrangement joins TRBV7-9 to TRBJ1-2; 8 bases match TRBD1. The CDR3 has 13 residues. Trimming cost V 2 bases and J 6 bases; bases outside gene matches: 2. The V gene's germline CDR1 is SEHNR and CDR2 FQNEAQ (reference sequence). The DNA for the CDR3 is TGTGCCAGCAGCTTAACGACAGGGGATGGCTACACCTTC. It encodes CASSLTTGDGYTF.

V usage is TRBV6-1 and J usage is TRBJ1-1; D gene unclear. CDR3 size: 11 residues. Germline CDR1 MNHNS, CDR2 SASEGT. V shed 1 base and J shed 10 bases, with 7 bases lying between them. The CDR3 nucleotides read TGTGCCAGCAGTGAAGAGCGTCTAGCTTTCTTT. Encoded protein: CASSEERLAFF.

V usage is TRBV7-9 and J usage is TRBJ2-3; TRBD2 agrees at 10 bases. Germline V lookup: CDR1 SEHNR, CDR2 FQNEAQ (reference sequence). Trimming cost V 5 bases and J 5 bases; bases outside gene matches: 7. There are 15 residues in the CDR3. This chain's CDR3 is CASSPLAGVLDTQYF. CDR3 in DNA: TGTGCCAGCAGCCCGCTAGCGGGGGTTTTAGATACGCAGTATTTT.

The chain carries TRBV27 and TRBJ1-6; TRBD1 might be the D (5 bases). CDR1 and CDR2 (germline): MNHEY, SMNVEV (reference sequence). There are 15 residues in the CDR3. V was cut by 2 bases and J by 6 bases, with 11 bases left in between. The CDR3 DNA sequence: TGTGCCAGCAGTTTAAGTGGGAGGGGTAATTCACCCCTCCACTTT. This encodes CASSLSGRGNSPLHF.

Details on this clone: Given the absence of the conserved phenylalanine or tryptophan at the CDR3 end, a read error is likely. The chain links TRBV29-1 to TRBJ1-1, with 7 positions matching TRBD1. V was clipped by 7 bases and J by 0 bases; unmatched bases: 5. Germline values: CDR1 SQVTM, CDR2 ANQGSEA. CDR3 length: 13 amino acids. The CDR3 nucleotides read TGCAGCGCCGGACAGGTAATGAACACTGAAGCTTTCCTT. Translating gives CSAGQVMNTEAFL.